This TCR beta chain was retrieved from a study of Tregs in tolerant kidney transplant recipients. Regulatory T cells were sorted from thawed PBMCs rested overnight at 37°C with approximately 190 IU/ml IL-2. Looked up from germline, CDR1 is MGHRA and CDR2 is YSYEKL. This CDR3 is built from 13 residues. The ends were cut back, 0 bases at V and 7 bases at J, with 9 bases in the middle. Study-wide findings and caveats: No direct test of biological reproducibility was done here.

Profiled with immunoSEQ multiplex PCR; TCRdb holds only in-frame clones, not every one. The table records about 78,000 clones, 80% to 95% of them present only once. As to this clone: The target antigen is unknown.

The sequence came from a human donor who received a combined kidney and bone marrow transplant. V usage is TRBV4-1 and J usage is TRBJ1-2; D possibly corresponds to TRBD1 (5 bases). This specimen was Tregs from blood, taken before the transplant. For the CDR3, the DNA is TGCGCCAGCAGCCAAGAACAGGTCTCTGGCTACACCTTC. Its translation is CASSQEQVSGYTF.